Included here is one T cell receptor (beta chain) sequence, with context. Profiling relied on immunoSEQ multiplex PCR, and the TCRdb table lists in-frame clones only, not all of them. The profile shows approximately 23,000 clones, 80% to 90% of them singletons. The CDR3 runs 14 residues. Germline CDR1 SQVTM, CDR2 ANQGSEA. The V end lost 5 bases, the J end lost 0 bases, and 14 bases lay between the germline ends. The data were obtained in a study of OX40 agonist ivuxolimab in advanced cancers. The receptor's source is an adult with an advanced solid tumor such as melanoma, head and neck, liver or kidney cancer. This material consisted of CD4+ or CD8+ T cells sorted from blood, taken in a trial of the OX40 agonist ivuxolimab. This chain connects TRBV29-1 to TRBJ2-7; either TRBD1 or TRBD2 may fit D (5 bases each). The CDR3 loop reads CSVLRDESSYEQYF. CDR3 nucleotides: TGCAGCGTTCTCCGGGACGAAAGCTCCTACGAGCAGTACTTC.